The sequence of this TCR beta chain was determined in a study of shared clonotypes between healthy human individuals. Some clones are missing from TCRdb's copy, which holds only in-frame ones; the method was immunoSEQ multiplex PCR. This table holds about 2.1 million clones, about 93% found once. The germline gives CDR1 GTSNPN, CDR2 SVGIG (reference sequence). The V end was cut by 3 bases, the J end by 0 bases, with 9 bases between. The CDR3 has 13 residues. Naive CD8 cells, CD45RO-negative and positively selected for CCR7, excluded terminally differentiated effector memory CD45RA+ cells. This receptor was identified in a man aged 18 to 29 in good health. Some clones in this sample may be carry-over from other donors' samples. The J gene is TRBJ2-7, the V gene TRBV30; D possibly corresponds to TRBD2 (6 bases). What was sequenced was naive CD8+ T cells from PBMCs. The CDR3 bases are TGTGCCTGGAGCGGGGGACGCTCCTACGAGCAGTACTTC. Protein sequence: CAWSGGRSYEQYF.